These 20 T cell receptor beta chains share one sample of origin, sequenced in a study of Ad26.COV2.S vaccination and SARS-CoV-2 variants. Generated by immunoSEQ multiplex PCR, the TCRdb table keeps only in-frame clones and is missing some. The sample lists approximately 90,000 clones, approximately 86% occurring once. Sequences were derived from peripheral blood, sampled after recovery from COVID-19. The receptors originated from a human donor who had recovered from COVID-19.

V usage is TRBV4-3 and J usage is TRBJ2-3, with TRBD2 matching over 12 bases. Germline CDR1 and CDR2: LGHNA and YSLEER. The CDR3 totals 16 residues. Trimming took 4 bases from V and 6 from J; bases not matched to a gene: 8. The DNA for the CDR3 is TGCGCCAGCAGCCCGTCGTCTAGCGGGAGGGGGGATACGCAGTATTTT. It translates to CASSPSSSGRGDTQYF.

This rearrangement joins TRBV10-3 to TRBJ2-1, with unresolved D. V was shortened by 4 bases and J by 1 base, with 8 bases between the two germline ends. This CDR3 is 14 amino acids long. Germline V gene sequence: CDR1 ENHRY, CDR2 SYGVKD. The CDR3 sequence: CAISVSTSYNEQFF. CDR3 sequence (DNA): TGTGCCATCAGTGTGTCTACTTCCTACAATGAGCAGTTCTTC.

The CDR3 nucleotides read TGTGCCAGTAGTATTGGGACTAGTAGGGGGAATGAGCAGTTCTTC. It encodes CASSIGTSRGNEQFF. The chain links TRBV19 to TRBJ2-1; 8 bases map to TRBD2. The ends lost 3 bases at V and 7 bases at J; junction bases unmatched: 8. CDR3 length: 15 residues. The germline V gene has CDR1 LNHDA and CDR2 SQIVND (reference sequence).

This chain joins TRBV28 and TRBJ2-7; TRBD2 aligns across 8 bases. V lost 6 bases and J lost 2; bases outside the gene matches: 6. The length of the CDR3 is 14 residues. The V gene's germline CDR1 is MDHEN and CDR2 SYDVKM. The CDR3 DNA sequence: TGTGCCAGCAGGGCTAGCGGGCAAACCTACGAGCAGTACTTC. It yields the protein CASRASGQTYEQYF.

This clone was counted a few times. The rearrangement links TRBV4-1 to TRBJ1-5, with 9 bases aligning to TRBD1. From germline, CDR1 is MGHRA and CDR2 YSYEKL. V was pared by 6 bases and J by 7 bases, with 7 bases of the junction left unmatched. The CDR3 sequence is 14 residues long. Here the CDR3 DNA reads TGCGCCAGCAGTCCGGGACAGGGTGGCCAGCCCCAGCATTTT. This gives the protein CASSPGQGGQPQHF.

V and J are TRBV7-9 and TRBJ2-2, with a weak D call TRBD2 (7 bases). V was trimmed by 6 bases and J by 4 bases, leaving 21 bases between them. Germline values: CDR1 SEHNR, CDR2 FQNEAQ (reference sequence). This CDR3 contains 17 residues. CDR3 sequence reads: CASRPKGGDISTGELFF. CDR3 DNA: TGTGCCAGCAGGCCTAAAGGGGGGGACATCTCCACCGGGGAGCTGTTTTTT.

V is TRBV10-3 and J is TRBJ2-1; 7 bases line up with TRBD1. Germline V gives CDR1 ENHRY, CDR2 SYGVKD. The CDR3 contains 15 residues. Germline trimming cut 6 bases from V and 6 bases from J; bases unmatched to any gene: 11. CDR3 loop: CAISSRQGQGNEQFF. The CDR3 coding sequence is TGTGCCATCAGCTCACGACAGGGCCAGGGCAATGAGCAGTTCTTC.

The V gene is TRBV9, the J gene TRBJ1-1; D is uncertain. Germline CDR1 SGDLS, CDR2 YYNGEE. The V and J ends lost 0 bases and 0 bases respectively, with 15 bases between them. The CDR3 is made up of 17 amino acids. The CDR3 spells CASSVGVSGILNTEAFF. The CDR3 coding sequence is TGTGCCAGCAGCGTAGGTGTGTCAGGAATATTGAACACTGAAGCTTTCTTT.

For this clone: A read error may be the cause here, since a much bigger clone is one base away. The J gene is TRBJ2-7, the V gene TRBV5-6; 9 positions agree with TRBD1. This CDR3 has 13 residues. V lost 3 bases to trimming and J lost 3 bases; unmatched junction nucleotides: 1. Germline loops: CDR1 SGHDT, CDR2 YYEEEE. The DNA for the CDR3 is TGTGCCAGCAGCTCGGGACAGGGCTACGAGCAGTACTTC. Its translation: CASSSGQGYEQYF.

This chain uses TRBV11-2 with TRBJ1-2, with 8 bases aligning to TRBD1. CDR3 length: 14 residues. J lost 3 bases, V lost 3 bases, and 3 bases had no gene match. Germline CDR1 reads SGHAT; CDR2 reads FQNNGV. CDR3 nucleotides: TGTGCCAGCAGCTTGGACAGGGTCGACTATGGCTACACCTTC. It translates to CASSLDRVDYGYTF.

The chain carries TRBV2 and TRBJ1-6, with TRBD1 identical over 7 bases. CDR1 and CDR2 from the germline V gene are SNHLY and FYNNEI. V shed 7 bases and J 7 bases; nucleotides not matched to a gene: 10. CDR3 length equals 15 residues. CDR3 region: CASTEDAQGNSPLHF. For the CDR3, the DNA is TGTGCCAGCACCGAGGACGCACAGGGGAATTCACCCCTCCACTTT.

J is TRBJ1-5 and V is TRBV7-9; D is uncertain. CDR3 length: 14 amino acids. Germline V CDR1 and CDR2: SEHNR, FQNEAQ (reference sequence). Deletions cut 5 bases from V and 0 bases from J, with 8 bases between. CDR3 region: CASSRTNSNQPQHF. The CDR3 nucleotides read TGTGCCAGCAGCCGCACAAATAGCAATCAGCCCCAGCATTTT. Full variable domain (rest looked up from reference TRBV7-9 and TRBJ1-5): DTGVSQNPRHKITKRGQNVTFRCDPISEHNRLYWYRQTLGQGPEFLTYFQNEAQLEKSRLLSDRFSAERPKGSFSTLEIQRTEQGDSAMYLCASSRTNSNQPQHFGDGTRLSIL.

The rearrangement links TRBV28 to TRBJ1-4, with D uncertain. The V and J ends lost 6 bases and 7 bases respectively, with 27 bases between them. The CDR3 contains 18 residues. Germline V lookup: CDR1 MDHEN, CDR2 SYDVKM. Here the CDR3 reads CASRPAAGYKPLAEKLFF. CDR3 coding DNA: TGTGCCAGCAGACCCGCGGCGGGGTACAAGCCACTCGCTGAAAAACTGTTTTTT.

This clone was seen repeatedly, ten times or more. Distinct nucleotide sequences in the sample also encode this CDR3. The V and J genes are TRBV6-2 or TRBV6-3 and TRBJ2-5; no firm D call. Trimming removed 0 bases at V and 5 bases at J, with 4 bases between. The CDR3 runs 12 residues. CDR1 and CDR2 from the germline V gene are MNHEY and SVGEGT. CDR3 residues: CASSYSVETQYF. The CDR3 DNA reads TGTGCCAGCAGTTACTCTGTGGAGACCCAGTACTTC.

The genes are TRBV21-1 and TRBJ1-2; no check of the table's D call, TRBD1, against the DNA was made. TRBV21-1 is an annotated pseudogene. The CDR3 sequence is 18 residues long. DNA of the CDR3: TGTGCCAGCAGCAAAGGGGGCGTTTCTTGGGGTAATAACTATGGCTACACCTTC. It is translated as CASSKGGVSWGNNYGYTF.

The chain links TRBV9 to TRBJ1-6; no clear D. Trimming took 3 bases from V and 3 from J, leaving 7 bases between them. The CDR3 length is 14 residues. Germline V gives CDR1 SGDLS, CDR2 YYNGEE. CDR3 in DNA: TGTGCCAGCAGCGCCCAGGACTATAATTCACCCCTCCACTTT. It codes for CASSAQDYNSPLHF.

The V call is TRBV4-3, the J call TRBJ2-6, with unresolved D. CDR3 length equals 15 residues. In germline, CDR1 is LGHNA, CDR2 YSLEER. The germline V and J ends were trimmed by 4 bases and 8 bases, with 15 bases remaining between them. CDR3 DNA: TGCGCCAGCAGCCTCATGGGCTCCGGGTCCAACGTCCTGACTTTC. It is translated as CASSLMGSGSNVLTF.

This chain's CDR3 is CASSQGSPSNKYNEQFF. As DNA, the CDR3 is TGCGCCAGCAGCCAAGGGTCTCCCTCAAATAAGTACAATGAGCAGTTCTTC. The chain is built from TRBV4-3 and TRBJ2-1; the D is unclear. Germline CDR1 reads LGHNA; CDR2 reads YSLEER. Trimming pared 1 base from V and 4 bases from J, leaving 17 bases between. CDR3 length: 17 amino acids.

The V gene is TRBV4-3, the J gene TRBJ2-2, with D possibly matching TRBD2 (6 bases). Between the trimmed V and J ends, which lost 0 bases and 1 base, there was a span of 12 bases. Germline V lookup: CDR1 LGHNA, CDR2 YSLEER. The CDR3 spans 17 residues. CDR3 residues: CASSQDVLALNTGELFF. The CDR3 coding sequence is TGCGCCAGCAGCCAAGATGTCCTAGCGCTGAACACCGGGGAGCTGTTTTTT.

This clone was recorded once. The V call is TRBV7-8, the J call TRBJ2-7, with 7 bases identical to TRBD1. The junction had 12 bases not matched to a gene; V was cut back by 5 bases and J by 8 bases. The CDR3 totals 14 residues. Germline CDR1 SGHVS, CDR2 FQNEAQ. CDR3 protein: CASSIGQDATKQYF. As DNA, the CDR3 is TGTGCCAGCAGCATCGGACAGGACGCTACGAAGCAGTACTTC.